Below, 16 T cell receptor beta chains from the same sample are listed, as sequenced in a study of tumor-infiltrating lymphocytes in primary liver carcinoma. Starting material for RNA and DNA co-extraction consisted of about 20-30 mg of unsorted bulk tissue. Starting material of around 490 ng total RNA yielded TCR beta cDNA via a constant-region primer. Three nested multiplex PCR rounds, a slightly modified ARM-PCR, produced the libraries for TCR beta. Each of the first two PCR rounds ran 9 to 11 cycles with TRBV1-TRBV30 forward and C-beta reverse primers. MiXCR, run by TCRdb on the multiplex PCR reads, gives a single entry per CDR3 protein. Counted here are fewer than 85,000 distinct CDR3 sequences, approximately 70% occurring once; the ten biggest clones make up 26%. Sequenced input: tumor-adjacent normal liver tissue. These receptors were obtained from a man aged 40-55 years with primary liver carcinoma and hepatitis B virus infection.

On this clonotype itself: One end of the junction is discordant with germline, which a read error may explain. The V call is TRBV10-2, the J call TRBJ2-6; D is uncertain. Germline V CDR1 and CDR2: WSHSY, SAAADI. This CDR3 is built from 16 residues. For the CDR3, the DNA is TGCGCCAGCAGTGAGGATAGTGGGTCTGAGGCCAACGTCCTGACTTTT. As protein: CASSEDSGSEANVLTF.

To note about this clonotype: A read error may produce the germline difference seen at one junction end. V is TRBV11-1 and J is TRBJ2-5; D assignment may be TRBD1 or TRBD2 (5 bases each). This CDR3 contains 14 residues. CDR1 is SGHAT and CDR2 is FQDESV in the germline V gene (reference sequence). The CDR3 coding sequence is TGTGCCAGCAGTGGACACGTGGAGGTGAAGACTCAGTACTTC. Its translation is CASSGHVEVKTQYF. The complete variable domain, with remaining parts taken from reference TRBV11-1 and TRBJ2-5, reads EAEVAQSPRYKITEKSQAVAFWCDPISGHATLYWYRQILGQGPELLVQFQDESVVDDSQLPKDRFSAERLKGVDSTLKIQPAELGDSAMYLCASSGHVEVKTQYFGPGTRLLVL.

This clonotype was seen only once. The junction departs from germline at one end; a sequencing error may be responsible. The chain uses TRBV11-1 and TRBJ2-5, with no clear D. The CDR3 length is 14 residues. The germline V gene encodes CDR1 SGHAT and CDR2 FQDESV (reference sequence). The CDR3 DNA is TGTACCAGCAGCCTGGCGCGATTAAGCGAGACCCAGTACTTC. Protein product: CTSSLARLSETQYF.

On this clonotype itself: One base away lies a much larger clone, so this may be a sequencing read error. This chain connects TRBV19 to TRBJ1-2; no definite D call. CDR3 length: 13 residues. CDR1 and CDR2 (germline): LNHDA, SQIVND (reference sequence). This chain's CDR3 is CARSIGNPGGYTF. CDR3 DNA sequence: TGTGCCAGGAGTATAGGAAACCCAGGCGGCTACACCTTC.

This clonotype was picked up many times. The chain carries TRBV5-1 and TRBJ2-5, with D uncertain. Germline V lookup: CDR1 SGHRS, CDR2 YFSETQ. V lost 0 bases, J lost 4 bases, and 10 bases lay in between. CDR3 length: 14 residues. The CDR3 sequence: CASSLEGWGETQYF. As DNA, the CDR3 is TGCGCCAGCAGCTTGGAGGGCTGGGGAGAGACCCAGTACTTC.

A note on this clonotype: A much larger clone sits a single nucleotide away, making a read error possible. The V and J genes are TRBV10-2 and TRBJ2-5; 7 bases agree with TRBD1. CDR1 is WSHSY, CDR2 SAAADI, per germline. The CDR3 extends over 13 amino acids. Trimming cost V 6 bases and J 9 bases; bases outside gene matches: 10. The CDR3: CASRTGTFGAQYF. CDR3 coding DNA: TGCGCCAGCAGGACAGGGACGTTTGGGGCCCAGTACTTC.

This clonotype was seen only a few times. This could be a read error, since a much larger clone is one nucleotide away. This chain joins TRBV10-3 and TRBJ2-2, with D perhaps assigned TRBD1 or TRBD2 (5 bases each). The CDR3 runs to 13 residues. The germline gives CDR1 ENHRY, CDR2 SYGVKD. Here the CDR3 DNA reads TGTGTCATCAGTGAGGGACACACCGGGGAGCTGTTTTTT. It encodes CVISEGHTGELFF.

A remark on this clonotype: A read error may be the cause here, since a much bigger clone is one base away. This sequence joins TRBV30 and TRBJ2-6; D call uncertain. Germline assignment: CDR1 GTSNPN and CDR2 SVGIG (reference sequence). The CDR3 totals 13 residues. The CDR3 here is CAWSSTGVNVLTF. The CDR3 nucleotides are TGTGCCTGGAGTTCCACTGGGGTCAACGTCCTGACTTTC.

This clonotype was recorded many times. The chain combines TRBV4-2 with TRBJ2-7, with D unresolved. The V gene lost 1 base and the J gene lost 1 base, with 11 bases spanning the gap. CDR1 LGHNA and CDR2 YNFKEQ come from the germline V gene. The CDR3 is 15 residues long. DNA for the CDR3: TGTGCCAGCAGCCAAGGTCGGATACTGTCCTACGAGCAGTACTTC. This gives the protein CASSQGRILSYEQYF.

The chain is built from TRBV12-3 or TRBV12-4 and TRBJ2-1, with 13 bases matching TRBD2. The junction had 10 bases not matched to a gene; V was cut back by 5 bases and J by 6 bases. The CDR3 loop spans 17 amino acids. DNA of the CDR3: TGTGCCAGCAGTAATCCCGGACTAGCGGGAGTAGTCAATGAGCAGTTCTTC. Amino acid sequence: CASSNPGLAGVVNEQFF.

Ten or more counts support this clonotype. The CDR3 is CASSTSGTYNEQFF. CDR3 DNA sequence: TGTGCCAGCAGTACCTCCGGGACATACAATGAGCAGTTCTTC. The chain has TRBV6-6 and TRBJ2-1, with D maybe TRBD1 (6 bases). Trimming took off 5 bases at V and 4 bases at J, with 12 bases between the two ends. Germline V gene data show CDR1 as MNHNY and CDR2 as SVGAGI (reference sequence). This CDR3 spans 14 amino acids.

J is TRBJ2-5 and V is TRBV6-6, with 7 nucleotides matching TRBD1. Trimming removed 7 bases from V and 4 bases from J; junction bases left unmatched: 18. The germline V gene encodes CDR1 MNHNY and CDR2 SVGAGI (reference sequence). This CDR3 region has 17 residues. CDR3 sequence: CASTSGSEGATGETQYF. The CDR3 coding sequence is TGTGCCAGCACCTCGGGGAGCGAGGGGGCAACGGGAGAGACCCAGTACTTC.

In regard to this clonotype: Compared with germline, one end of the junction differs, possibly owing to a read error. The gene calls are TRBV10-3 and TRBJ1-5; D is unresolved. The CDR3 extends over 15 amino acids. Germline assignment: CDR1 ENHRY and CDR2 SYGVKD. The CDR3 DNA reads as TGTGCCATCAGTGATCCCGGACTCAGTAATCAGTCCCAGCATTTT. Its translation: CAISDPGLSNQSQHF.

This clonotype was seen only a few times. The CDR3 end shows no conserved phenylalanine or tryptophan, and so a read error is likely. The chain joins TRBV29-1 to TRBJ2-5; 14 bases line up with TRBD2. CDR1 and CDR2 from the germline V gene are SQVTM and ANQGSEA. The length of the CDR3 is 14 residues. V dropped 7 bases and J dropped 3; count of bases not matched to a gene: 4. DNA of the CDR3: TGCAGCGCTGGACTAGCGGGGGGAGAAGAGACCCAGTACCTC. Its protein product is CSAGLAGGEETQYL.

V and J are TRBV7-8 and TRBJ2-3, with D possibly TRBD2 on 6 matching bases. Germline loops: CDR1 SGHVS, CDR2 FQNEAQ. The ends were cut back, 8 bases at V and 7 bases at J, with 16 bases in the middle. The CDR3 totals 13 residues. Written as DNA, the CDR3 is TGTGCCAGCTCGGGGGTGGACGAGTATACGCAGTATTTT. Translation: CASSGVDEYTQYF.

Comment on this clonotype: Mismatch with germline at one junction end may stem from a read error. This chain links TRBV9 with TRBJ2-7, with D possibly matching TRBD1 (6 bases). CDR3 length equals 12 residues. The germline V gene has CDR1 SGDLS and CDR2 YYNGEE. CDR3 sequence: CVSSPTGYEQYF. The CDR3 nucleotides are TGTGTCAGCAGTCCTACAGGGTACGAGCAGTACTTC.